Presented here are 30 T cell receptor beta chains from one specimen sequenced in a study of CD8 T cells in Susac syndrome. An amount of RNA that ranged from roughly 0.5 to 1 ug was reverse transcribed with random hexamers. MiXCR, run by TCRdb on the immunoSEQ multiplex PCR reads, gives a single entry per CDR3 protein. The data show some 260,000 distinct CDR3 sequences, with 80% to 90% seen just once and about 0.11% held by the top ten. Sequenced: CD8+ T cells from PBMCs. These receptors were obtained from a human donor with multiple sclerosis.

This sequence joins TRBV7-2 and TRBJ1-1; no definite D call. CDR1 SGHTA and CDR2 FQGNSA come from the germline V gene. V lost 2 bases to trimming and J lost 1 base, with 5 bases between them. This CDR3 is built from 13 residues. CDR3 nucleotides: TGTGCCAGCAGCTTAATGGGGAACACTGAAGCTTTCTTT. Its translation is CASSLMGNTEAFF. Full variable domain (rest looked up from reference TRBV7-2 and TRBJ1-1): GAGVSQSPSNKVTEKGKDVELRCDPISGHTALYWYRQSLGQGLEFLIYFQGNSAPDKSGLPSDRFSAERTGGSVSTLTIQRTQQEDSAVYLCASSLMGNTEAFFGQGTRLTVV.

The chain employs TRBV27 and TRBJ2-7; D is perhaps TRBD2 (5 bases). This CDR3 has 14 amino acids. Per the germline V gene, CDR1 is MNHEY and CDR2 is SMNVEV (reference sequence). Trimming removed 5 bases at V and 2 bases at J, with 13 bases between. Here the CDR3 reads CASSVMAGTYEQYF. The CDR3 bases are TGTGCCAGCAGTGTTATGGCGGGTACCTACGAGCAGTACTTC.

The chain is built from TRBV30 and TRBJ2-7; tentatively, D is TRBD2 (5 bases). The CDR3 has 12 residues. Germline lookup yields CDR1 GTSNPN and CDR2 SVGIG (reference sequence). Trimming took off 3 bases at V and 0 bases at J, with 6 bases between the two ends. CDR3 in amino acids: CAWSRDSYEQYF. DNA of the CDR3: TGTGCCTGGAGCCGGGACTCCTACGAGCAGTACTTC.

This rearrangement joins TRBV20-1 to TRBJ2-7, with TRBD2 identical over 7 bases. Looked up from germline, CDR1 is DFQATT and CDR2 is SNEGSKA (reference sequence). The trim removed 0 bases at V and 3 bases at J, leaving 5 bases unmatched. CDR3 size: 14 residues. For the CDR3, the DNA is TGCAGTGCTAGAGATTTACGGGGGGACTACGAGCAGTACTTC. It encodes CSARDLRGDYEQYF.

This clonotype was observed a single time. The genes are TRBV13 and TRBJ2-2, with 14 nucleotides matching TRBD2. CDR1 and CDR2 (germline): PRHDT, FYEKMQ (reference sequence). CDR3 length equals 16 residues. The J segment lost 3 bases and the V segment lost 5 bases, leaving 2 bases of the junction unmatched. In DNA form, the CDR3 reads TGTGCCAGCAGCGAGGGACTAGCGGGAGACACCGGGGAGCTGTTTTTT. This codes for CASSEGLAGDTGELFF.

The CDR3 sequence is CASSLGVRQETQYF. The CDR3 DNA is TGTGCCAGCAGCTTGGGAGTCCGGCAAGAGACCCAGTACTTC. The chain couples TRBV5-6 to TRBJ2-5, with unresolved D. The V end lost 0 bases, the J end lost 2 bases, and 8 bases lay between the germline ends. CDR1 and CDR2 (germline): SGHDT, YYEEEE. The CDR3 length is 14 residues.

The chain links TRBV20-1 to TRBJ2-7; no clear D gene. This CDR3 contains 13 residues. CDR1 and CDR2 (germline): DFQATT, SNEGSKA (reference sequence). Trimming pared 3 bases from V and 9 bases from J, leaving 18 bases between. The CDR3 nucleotides are TGCAGTGCTAGTGTCGTGGGGTTGGCTGTGCAGTACTTC. Translation: CSASVVGLAVQYF.

The chain is built from TRBV4-1 and TRBJ2-1, with TRBD2 identical over 8 bases. Trimming at V came to 7 bases and at J to 0 bases, leaving 8 bases not matched to a gene. Germline V gene lookup returns CDR1 MGHRA and CDR2 YSYEKL. The CDR3 loop spans 16 amino acids. CDR3 sequence: CASTDSGASSYNEQFF. As DNA, the CDR3 is TGCGCCAGCACCGATAGCGGGGCGAGCTCCTACAATGAGCAGTTCTTC.

The genes are TRBV25-1 and TRBJ1-1, with D perhaps TRBD1 (6 bases). Trimming removed 1 base from V and 1 base from J, with 10 bases in between. The CDR3 has 15 residues. Looked up from germline, CDR1 is MGHDK and CDR2 is SYGVNS. The CDR3 reads CASSESGGTNTEAFF. In DNA, the CDR3 is TGTGCCAGCAGTGAATCGGGGGGCACGAACACTGAAGCTTTCTTT.

The V and J genes are TRBV12-3 or TRBV12-4 and TRBJ2-1; D uncertain. Between the trimmed V and J ends, which lost 2 bases and 7 bases, there was a span of 24 bases. The CDR3 is 18 amino acids. This chain's CDR3 is CASSLWTRGASRSNEQFF. Written as DNA, the CDR3 is TGTGCCAGCAGTTTATGGACGCGAGGAGCCTCTCGTTCTAATGAGCAGTTCTTC.

The genes are TRBV9 and TRBJ2-1; 11 bases are shared with TRBD1. V gave up 2 bases and J gave up 7 bases; unmatched junction bases: 8. This CDR3 region has 16 residues. Germline V gene sequence: CDR1 SGDLS, CDR2 YYNGEE. The CDR3 coding sequence is TGTGCCAGCAGCGTCGATAGGACAGGGGGCATGAATGAGCAGTTCTTC. It is translated as CASSVDRTGGMNEQFF.

The V and J genes are TRBV19 and TRBJ1-5, with 7 positions matching TRBD1. The V gene end was trimmed by 3 bases and the J gene end by 9 bases; junction bases not matched to a gene: 8. The CDR3 length is 14 residues. Germline V gene lookup returns CDR1 LNHDA and CDR2 SQIVND (reference sequence). The DNA for the CDR3 is TGTGCCAGTAGTATGTGGGACAGAGCGAGGCCCCAGCATTTT. Protein: CASSMWDRARPQHF.

Here the CDR3 DNA reads TGTGCCTGGAGTGCCTCGGACAGGCCCTACAATGAGCAGTTCTTC. Residues: CAWSASDRPYNEQFF. The V and J genes are TRBV30 and TRBJ2-1; TRBD1 matches at 7 bases. From germline, CDR1 is GTSNPN and CDR2 SVGIG (reference sequence). CDR3 length equals 15 residues. V lost 1 base to trimming and J lost 2 bases; unmatched junction nucleotides: 5.

V gene TRBV4-1 combines with J gene TRBJ2-7; unclear D gene. Trimming stripped 1 base from V and 0 bases from J, with 4 bases between. Germline values: CDR1 MGHRA, CDR2 YSYEKL. The CDR3 sequence is 13 residues long. DNA for the CDR3: TGCGCCAGCAGCCAAGGGGTCTCCTACGAGCAGTACTTC. Translating gives CASSQGVSYEQYF.

V usage is TRBV5-5 and J usage is TRBJ2-1; D uncertain. With 0 bases removed from V and 8 bases from J, the gap between germline ends came to 12 bases. The CDR3 has 14 residues. Germline V gene lookup returns CDR1 SGHKS and CDR2 YYEKEE (reference sequence). CDR3 residues: CASSLVRLTDEQFF. CDR3 DNA sequence: TGTGCCAGCAGCTTGGTCAGACTTACAGATGAGCAGTTCTTC.

This clonotype was detected a few times. This rearrangement joins TRBV6-1 to TRBJ2-1; tentative D call: TRBD1 (6 bases). Between the trimmed V and J ends, which lost 6 bases and 5 bases, there was a span of 20 bases. The CDR3 totals 16 residues. Germline V gene lookup returns CDR1 MNHNS and CDR2 SASEGT. The CDR3, as DNA: TGTGCCAGCAGCAAGGTGGGACACCCAAGGGACAATGAGCAGTTCTTC. It specifies CASSKVGHPRDNEQFF.

The V and J genes are TRBV2 and TRBJ2-5, with 10 bases that match TRBD2. The V gene end was trimmed by 1 base and the J gene end by 4 bases; junction bases not matched to a gene: 3. Germline lookup yields CDR1 SNHLY and CDR2 FYNNEI. The length of the CDR3 is 15 residues. CDR3: CASSEEREGRETQYF. The CDR3 DNA reads TGTGCCAGCAGTGAAGAGCGGGAGGGGAGAGAGACCCAGTACTTC. Based on the CDR3 plus reference TRBV2 and TRBJ2-5, the full variable domain is EPEVTQTPSHQVTQMGQEVILRCVPISNHLYFYWYRQILGQKVEFLVSFYNNEISEKSEIFDDQFSVERPDGSNFTLKIRSTKLEDSAMYFCASSEEREGRETQYFGPGTRLLVL.

This clonotype was observed a handful of times. One end of the junction is discordant with germline, which a read error may explain. The V gene is TRBV7-9, the J gene TRBJ2-5; D remains unclear. Looked up from germline, CDR1 is SEHNR and CDR2 is FQNEAQ (reference sequence). The CDR3 has 13 residues. CDR3 residues: CASSPTVQETQYF. The DNA for the CDR3 is TGTGCCAGCAGCCCCACGGTCCAAGAGACTCAGTACTTC.

CDR3 loop: CASSYRQGTGTIQETQYF. The CDR3 nucleotides are TGTGCCAGCAGCTACAGACAGGGTACGGGAACTATCCAAGAGACCCAGTACTTC. The chain recombines TRBV7-9 with TRBJ2-5, with 7 positions matching TRBD1. CDR3 length equals 18 residues. After removal of 4 bases from V and 1 base from J, the junction contained 15 bases not matched to a gene. The germline V gene encodes CDR1 SEHNR and CDR2 FQNEAQ (reference sequence).

The chain employs TRBV3-1 and TRBJ1-1, with TRBD1 identical over 7 bases. After removal of 5 bases from V and 2 bases from J, the junction contained 5 bases not matched to a gene. The CDR3 covers 14 residues. Germline CDR1 reads LGHDT; CDR2 reads YNNKEL (reference sequence). This CDR3 is CASSSGGVNTEAFF. CDR3 bases: TGTGCCAGCAGCTCAGGGGGGGTAAACACTGAAGCTTTCTTT.

The chain has TRBV12-3 or TRBV12-4 and TRBJ2-7; 10 bases fit TRBD1. The ends lost 5 bases at V and 5 bases at J; junction bases unmatched: 9. CDR3 length equals 15 residues. The DNA for the CDR3 is TGTGCCAGCAGTCCTTTGACAGGGGGCGCGAACGAGCAGTACTTC. The encoded protein is CASSPLTGGANEQYF.

This sequence joins TRBV5-6 and TRBJ2-3; D possibly corresponds to TRBD1 (6 bases). CDR1 is SGHDT and CDR2 is YYEEEE in the germline V gene. V dropped 4 bases and J dropped 12 bases, with 36 bases sitting between them. This CDR3 is built from 19 residues. CDR3 bases: TGTGCCAGCAGCCGGCGGATTCGACGGACAGATACAGATACGAGAAAACAGTATTTT. This encodes CASSRRIRRTDTDTRKQYF.

V and J are TRBV19 and TRBJ2-2, with TRBD2 identical over 10 bases. There are 14 residues in the CDR3. J was trimmed by 7 bases and V by 8 bases; bases with no gene match: 7. Germline CDR1 LNHDA, CDR2 SQIVND (reference sequence). The DNA for the CDR3 is TGTGCCAGTTTAAATAGCGGGAGGAACGGGGAGCTGTTTTTT. This translates into CASLNSGRNGELFF.

This clonotype was recorded only once. The chain has TRBV29-1 and TRBJ2-2; D is uncertain. Per germline, CDR1 SQVTM and CDR2 ANQGSEA. CDR3 size: 13 residues. Trimming pared 5 bases from V and 6 bases from J, leaving 13 bases between. This CDR3 is CSVIKADSGELFF. CDR3 DNA: TGCAGCGTTATCAAGGCCGATTCCGGGGAGCTGTTTTTT.

The V call is TRBV6-1, the J call TRBJ2-5; 8 nucleotides match TRBD1. The CDR3 contains 14 residues. Germline V gene lookup returns CDR1 MNHNS and CDR2 SASEGT. V was pared by 7 bases and J by 7 bases, with 11 bases of the junction left unmatched. Here the CDR3 DNA reads TGTGCCAGCAAACCGACAGGGGAAGGCGGGACCCAGTACTTC. Translating gives CASKPTGEGGTQYF.

The chain uses TRBV7-9 and TRBJ2-7; D is uncertain. CDR3 length equals 13 residues. Germline V CDR1 and CDR2: SEHNR, FQNEAQ (reference sequence). Deletions cut 1 base from V and 5 bases from J, with 9 bases between. The CDR3 DNA is TGTGCCAGCAGCTTAGTACAGTTCGACGAGCAGTACTTC. Translating it yields CASSLVQFDEQYF.

The chain combines TRBV7-9 with TRBJ1-1; D ambiguous. V was cut by 5 bases and J by 8 bases, with 12 bases left in between. This CDR3 region has 12 residues. Germline V gene data show CDR1 as SEHNR and CDR2 as FQNEAQ (reference sequence). The CDR3 DNA follows: TGTGCCAGCAGCGCGGAGGGTGCCGAAGCTTTCTTT. Amino acids: CASSAEGAEAFF.

The chain couples TRBV7-2 to TRBJ2-3, with unresolved D. The germline gives CDR1 SGHTA, CDR2 FQGNSA. The CDR3 consists of 16 residues. Trimming took 1 base from V and 2 from J, leaving 13 bases between them. The CDR3 loop reads CASSLEGLTPTDTQYF. For the CDR3, the DNA is TGTGCCAGCAGCTTAGAGGGCTTAACCCCCACAGATACGCAGTATTTT.

The chain's CDR3 is CASSHYTPLSHPRDSEAFF. CDR3 in DNA: TGTGCCAGCAGTCATTATACCCCCCTGTCTCATCCCCGGGACAGTGAAGCTTTCTTT. The chain recombines TRBV28 with TRBJ1-1; TRBD1 aligns across 7 bases. Germline trimming cut 5 bases from V and 7 bases from J; bases unmatched to any gene: 25. Per germline, CDR1 MDHEN and CDR2 SYDVKM. The CDR3 is 19 residues long.

The chain has TRBV29-1 and TRBJ2-1; D unclear. There are 11 residues in the CDR3. Germline values: CDR1 SQVTM, CDR2 ANQGSEA. Trimming cost V 6 bases and J 6 bases, with 9 bases left between them. The CDR3 protein is CSVVAANEQFF. The CDR3 DNA is TGCAGCGTCGTGGCGGCCAATGAGCAGTTCTTC.